One sample yielded the 11 T cell receptor beta chains listed below, sequenced in a study of blood T cell repertoires in COVID-19. This table comes from immunoSEQ multiplex PCR, and its TCRdb copy is limited to in-frame clones, with some not included. Found here are around 47,000 clones, around 80% of them singletons; the top ten hold around a quarter. The sequencing sample was made of peripheral blood. These receptor sequences come from a woman older than 75 with COVID-19, enrolled during active disease.

The chain carries TRBV5-5 and TRBJ1-3; no reliable D call. Deletions cut 0 bases from V and 8 bases from J, with 9 bases between. Per germline, CDR1 SGHKS and CDR2 YYEKEE (reference sequence). The length of the CDR3 is 13 residues. CDR3 sequence (DNA): TGTGCCAGCAGCTTGGGGCAGGTGGACACCATATATTTT. Its protein is CASSLGQVDTIYF.

The chain is built from TRBV28 and TRBJ1-5, with 7 bases that match TRBD1. The CDR3 contains 15 residues. V lost 6 bases and J lost 0; bases outside the gene matches: 5. Germline CDR1 MDHEN, CDR2 SYDVKM. The CDR3 DNA reads TGTGCCAGCAGCGGCAGGGGGTATAGCAATCAGCCCCAGCATTTT. It encodes CASSGRGYSNQPQHF.

The genes are TRBV6-5 and TRBJ1-3, with D possibly matching TRBD1 (5 bases). This CDR3 is built from 15 residues. Trimming shortened V by 5 bases and J by 4 bases, and 15 bases separated the two germline ends. Germline V CDR1 and CDR2: MNHEY, SVGAGI. CDR3 DNA: TGTGCCAGCAGTATTGGAGGGGTCATAGGAAACACCATATATTTT. Amino acid sequence: CASSIGGVIGNTIYF.

This chain joins TRBV3-1 (or the pseudogene TRBV3-2) and TRBJ2-3; 7 bases line up with TRBD2. CDR3 size: 16 residues. J gave up 1 base and V 5 bases, and 9 bases lay outside the gene matches. Per the germline V gene, CDR1 is LGHDT and CDR2 is YNNKEL (reference sequence). The CDR3: CASSYFAGDGTDTQYF. CDR3 sequence (DNA): TGTGCCAGCAGCTACTTCGCGGGAGACGGCACAGATACGCAGTATTTT.

V is TRBV27 and J is TRBJ1-1; D is uncertain. The V and J ends lost 6 bases and 5 bases respectively, with 4 bases between them. Per the germline V gene, CDR1 is MNHEY and CDR2 is SMNVEV (reference sequence). The CDR3 consists of 10 residues. CDR3 protein: CASSPTEAFF. CDR3 in DNA: TGTGCCAGCAGCCCGACTGAAGCTTTCTTT.

The J gene is TRBJ2-1, the V gene TRBV9; 7 bases fit TRBD2. Germline V gene sequence: CDR1 SGDLS, CDR2 YYNGEE. V dropped 4 bases and J dropped 7; count of bases not matched to a gene: 11. The CDR3 has 15 amino acids. The CDR3 DNA follows: TGTGCCAGCAGCCCTGGTCGGGGGGTAGAGAATGAGCAGTTCTTC. Its translation is CASSPGRGVENEQFF.

This chain uses TRBV30 with TRBJ1-5; 7 positions match TRBD1. This CDR3 region has 14 residues. Unmatched junction bases numbered 3, after V lost 0 bases and J lost 4 bases. The germline CDR1 and CDR2 sequences are GTSNPN and SVGIG (reference sequence). CDR3 sequence reads: CAWSVLTGNQPQHF. CDR3 in DNA: TGTGCCTGGAGTGTACTGACAGGGAATCAGCCCCAGCATTTT.

The chain recombines TRBV5-1 with TRBJ2-2; D gene ambiguous. This CDR3 contains 12 residues. Germline V gene sequence: CDR1 SGHRS, CDR2 YFSETQ. V was cut by 0 bases and J by 6 bases, with 3 bases left in between. This CDR3 is CASSLVAGELFF. In DNA, the CDR3 is TGCGCCAGCAGCTTGGTCGCCGGGGAGCTGTTTTTT.

The rearrangement links TRBV7-2 to TRBJ2-1; maybe TRBD2 (6 bases). V shed 1 base and J shed 1 base, with 14 bases lying between them. The length of the CDR3 is 17 residues. Germline lookup yields CDR1 SGHTA and CDR2 FQGNSA. The CDR3 here is CASSLVSASVSYNEQFF. The CDR3 nucleotides are TGTGCCAGCAGCTTAGTCTCGGCTAGCGTGTCCTACAATGAGCAGTTCTTC. Full variable domain (remainder filled in from reference TRBV7-2 and TRBJ2-1): GAGVSQSPSNKVTEKGKDVELRCDPISGHTALYWYRQSLGQGLEFLIYFQGNSAPDKSGLPSDRFSAERTGGSVSTLTIQRTQQEDSAVYLCASSLVSASVSYNEQFFGPGTRLTVL.

V usage is TRBV6-6 and J usage is TRBJ2-1; 11 nucleotides match TRBD2. CDR1 is MNHNY and CDR2 is SVGAGI in the germline V gene (reference sequence). The V gene end was trimmed by 8 bases and the J gene end by 6 bases; junction bases not matched to a gene: 6. CDR3 length equals 14 residues. In DNA, the CDR3 is TGTGCCAGCGAGACTAGCGGGATTATCAATGAGCAGTTCTTC. The encoded protein is CASETSGIINEQFF.

V usage is TRBV5-1 and J usage is TRBJ2-1, with 8 bases lining up with TRBD1. Germline V gene sequence: CDR1 SGHRS, CDR2 YFSETQ. After removal of 0 bases from V and 7 bases from J, the junction contained 6 bases not matched to a gene. CDR3 length: 15 amino acids. This CDR3 is CASSLAGTGGNEQFF. The CDR3 nucleotides are TGCGCCAGCAGCTTGGCCGGGACAGGAGGGAATGAGCAGTTCTTC.